This T cell receptor (beta chain) comes out of a study of T cell changes during pregnancy in multiple sclerosis. Trimming took off 3 bases at V and 5 bases at J, with 7 bases between the two ends. The germline V gene has CDR1 SEHNR and CDR2 FQNEAQ (reference sequence). The CDR3 is 12 amino acids. Profiling relied on immunoSEQ multiplex PCR, and the TCRdb table lists in-frame clones only, not all of them. The sample carries tens of thousands of clones, approximately 90% recorded once. This receptor was taken from a female donor with multiple sclerosis, enrolled in a pregnancy study. Sequences were derived from peripheral blood, sampled after pregnancy. The genes are TRBV7-9 and TRBJ1-1; unclear D gene. Here the CDR3 reads CASSFSYTEAFF. The CDR3 coding sequence is TGTGCCAGCAGCTTCTCTTATACTGAAGCTTTCTTT.